The T cell receptor beta chain under discussion was sequenced for a study of regulatory T cells in long-lasting Graves disease. This clonotype was picked up many times. Its antigen is unidentified. Arm-PCR with iRepertoire HTBI primers amplified the CDR3 regions for these TCR beta libraries. Via MiXCR, TCRdb re-called the multiplex PCR reads, giving one row per CDR3 protein. The sample lists 300,000 or so distinct CDR3 sequences, roughly 21% occurring once. Broader study findings: Researchers reported studying only peripheral blood, not thyroid tissue. TRBV28 was favored in persistent disease, as were TRBJ1-2 and TRBJ2-5.

The time point here: persistent/refractory GD, antithyroid drugs over 5 years with positive TRAb. RNA extracted from PBMCs served as the sequencing template. The CDR3 runs 19 residues. Germline-derived CDR1 and CDR2 are SGHAT and FQNNGV. V shed 5 bases and J shed 1 base, with 23 bases lying between them. The source of this sequence is a female donor with Graves disease. This specimen consisted of peripheral blood mononuclear cells (PBMCs), obtained when the disease was refractory, from a patient treated with antithyroid drugs. This chain connects TRBV11-2 to TRBJ1-4, with D perhaps matching TRBD1 (6 bases). DNA for the CDR3: TGTGCCAGCAGCCGTATGGGGGCGCGTTTAAGTGTAACTAATGAAAAACTGTTTTTT. It is translated as CASSRMGARLSVTNEKLFF. Full variable domain (outside the CDR3, taken from reference TRBV11-2 and TRBJ1-4): EAGVAQSPRYKIIEKRQSVAFWCNPISGHATLYWYQQILGQGPKLLIQFQNNGVVDDSQLPKDRFSAERLKGVDSTLKIQPAKLEDSAVYLCASSRMGARLSVTNEKLFFGSGTQLSVL.